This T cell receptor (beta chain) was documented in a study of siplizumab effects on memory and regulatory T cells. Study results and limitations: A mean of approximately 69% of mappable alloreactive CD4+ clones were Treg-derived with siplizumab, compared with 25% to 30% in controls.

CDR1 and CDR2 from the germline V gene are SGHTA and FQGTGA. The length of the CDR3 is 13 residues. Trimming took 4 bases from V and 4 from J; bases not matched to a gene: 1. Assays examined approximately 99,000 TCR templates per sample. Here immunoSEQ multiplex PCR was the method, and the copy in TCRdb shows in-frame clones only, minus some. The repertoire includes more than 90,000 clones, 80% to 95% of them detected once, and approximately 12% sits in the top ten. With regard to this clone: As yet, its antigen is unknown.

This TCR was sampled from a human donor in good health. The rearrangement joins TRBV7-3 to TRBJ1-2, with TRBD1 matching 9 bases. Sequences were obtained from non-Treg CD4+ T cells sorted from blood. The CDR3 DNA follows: TGTGCCAGCAGCTCGACAGGGGGCTATGGCTACACCTTC. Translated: CASSSTGGYGYTF.